This T cell receptor beta chain was captured by sequencing in a study of regulatory T cells in long-lasting Graves disease. Time point defined: persistent/refractory GD, antithyroid drugs over 5 years with positive TRAb. RNA isolated from PBMCs was used to make the TCR library. The authors drew patients from an endocrinology department in Xi'an, China. This clonotype was observed a few times. Libraries of TCR beta came from iRepertoire HTBI primers plus Arm-PCR of CDR3 regions. One entry per CDR3 protein, called by TCRdb with MiXCR from the multiplex PCR reads. Here the sample spans some 340,000 distinct CDR3 sequences, 23% being singletons. The V gene lost 2 bases and the J gene lost 0 bases, with 23 bases spanning the gap. This CDR3 is built from 19 residues. In germline, CDR1 is MNHEY, CDR2 SMNVEV (reference sequence).

This clonotype was obtained from a woman aged 40 to 49 with Graves disease. This sample comprised peripheral blood mononuclear cells (PBMCs), obtained when the disease was refractory, from a patient treated with antithyroid drugs. This sequence joins TRBV27 and TRBJ2-7, with D possibly matching TRBD2 (6 bases). CDR3 in DNA: TGTGCCAGCAGTTTAAGTTTAAAGCGTCTCGGGGGAAGCTCCTACGAGCAGTACTTC. This codes for CASSLSLKRLGGSSYEQYF.